The 31 T cell receptor beta chains reported below all come from one sample, sequenced in a study of T cell responses to AZD1222 COVID-19 vaccine (dated by TCRdb to about 2021). This specimen's time point label, per the study, means: baseline before first vaccination. The method was the immunoSEQ multiplex PCR assay. The immuneACCESS repertoire file appears here via TCRdb, limited to in-frame rearrangements. These files lack a portion of the clones; in checked studies, under half of the deficit traces to unresolved V genes, and the cause of the others is not known. The sample data list some 190,000 clones, and over 80% of these were observed just once. The leading ten clones occupy less than 1.5% of the sample. The specimen was peripheral blood, collected on day 0 of AZD1222 vaccination. All receptors come from an adult in good health.

J is TRBJ1-5 and V is TRBV19, with a possible D match to TRBD1 (6 bases). The germline V gene has CDR1 LNHDA and CDR2 SQIVND (reference sequence). The ends were cut back, 0 bases at V and 9 bases at J, with 18 bases in the middle. This CDR3 has 16 residues. The CDR3 DNA reads TGTGCCAGTAGTATAGAGTTGGGGGGCAGGCTGGCGCCCCAGCATTTT. Encoded protein: CASSIELGGRLAPQHF.

The rearrangement links TRBV28 to TRBJ2-3; unclear D gene. Germline CDR1 MDHEN, CDR2 SYDVKM. The CDR3 consists of 15 residues. V lost 5 bases and J 2 bases, leaving 14 bases between the germline ends. CDR3 region: CASSGVTRVTDTQYF. The CDR3, as DNA: TGTGCCAGCAGTGGAGTGACACGGGTCACAGATACGCAGTATTTT.

The chain links TRBV28 to TRBJ1-2; weak D call: TRBD1 (5 bases). Per the germline V gene, CDR1 is MDHEN and CDR2 is SYDVKM. Trimming left V 4 bases short and J 4 bases short, with 13 bases between. This CDR3 is 14 amino acids long. The CDR3 region has the DNA TGTGCCAGCAGTTCCCTTGACAGCCGCTATGGCTACACCTTC. Its translation is CASSSLDSRYGYTF.

The chain combines TRBV29-1 with TRBJ1-1; the D is unclear. CDR1 and CDR2 (germline): SQVTM, ANQGSEA. V shed 2 bases and J shed 5 bases, with 12 bases lying between them. The CDR3 is 13 residues long. The chain's CDR3 is CSVESTSYTEAFF. CDR3 nucleotide sequence: TGCAGCGTTGAATCGACATCGTATACTGAAGCTTTCTTT.

DNA for the CDR3: TGTGCCAGCAGCTTAGAAAACACCATATATTTT. The encoded protein is CASSLENTIYF. The chain links TRBV7-9 to TRBJ1-3; D is unresolved. The CDR3 runs 11 residues. Germline lookup yields CDR1 SEHNR and CDR2 FQNEAQ (reference sequence). The V and J ends lost 1 base and 6 bases respectively, with 1 base between them.

The chain uses TRBV6-6 and TRBJ2-2; weak D call: TRBD2 (6 bases). Germline CDR1 reads MNHNY; CDR2 reads SVGAGI (reference sequence). V lost 8 bases, J lost 0 bases, and 13 bases lay in between. CDR3 length equals 15 residues. The CDR3 here is CASFPGDSNTGELFF. CDR3 bases: TGTGCCAGCTTTCCTGGGGACTCGAACACCGGGGAGCTGTTTTTT.

The chain links TRBV28 to TRBJ1-2; no clear D. Trimming stripped 3 bases from V and 5 bases from J, with 7 bases between. CDR3 length: 12 residues. CDR1 and CDR2 from the germline V gene are MDHEN and SYDVKM. The CDR3 spells CASSFKGYGYTF. In DNA, the CDR3 is TGTGCCAGCAGTTTCAAGGGATATGGCTACACCTTC.

This clone was seen once. V gene TRBV19 combines with J gene TRBJ1-6; tentatively, D is TRBD1 (6 bases). The CDR3 extends over 13 amino acids. Germline V gives CDR1 LNHDA, CDR2 SQIVND (reference sequence). Between the trimmed V and J ends, which lost 5 bases and 7 bases, there was a span of 9 bases. In DNA, the CDR3 is TGTGCCAGTAGTGATCAGGGGAATTCACCCCTCCACTTT. It codes for CASSDQGNSPLHF. Full variable domain (remainder filled in from reference TRBV19 and TRBJ1-6): DGGITQSPKYLFRKEGQNVTLSCEQNLNHDAMYWYRQDPGQGLRLIYYSQIVNDFQKGDIAEGYSVSREKKESFPLTVTSAQKNPTAFYLCASSDQGNSPLHFGNGTRLTVT.

The chain uses TRBV6-2 or TRBV6-3 and TRBJ2-3, with D possibly matching TRBD1 (7 bases). V lost 2 bases, J lost 0 bases, and 15 bases lay in between. From germline, CDR1 is MNHEY and CDR2 SVGEGT. The CDR3 runs 17 residues. The CDR3 DNA reads TGTGCCAGCAGTTACCCGCTACAGGGGACTAGCACAGATACGCAGTATTTT. It encodes CASSYPLQGTSTDTQYF.

This rearrangement joins TRBV12-5 to TRBJ1-5; possible D gene TRBD1, 5 bases. Trimming took off 6 bases at V and 5 bases at J, with 14 bases between the two ends. Germline values: CDR1 LGHNT, CDR2 FRNRAP. The CDR3 sequence is 14 residues long. CDR3 DNA: TGTGCTAGTGGCACGGACACTTTCTATCAGCCCCAGCATTTT. This translates into CASGTDTFYQPQHF. Together with reference TRBV12-5 and TRBJ1-5, the CDR3 gives the full variable domain: DARVTQTPRHKVTEMGQEVTMRCQPILGHNTVFWYRQTMMQGLELLAYFRNRAPLDDSGMPKDRFSAEMPDATLATLKIQPSEPRDSAVYFCASGTDTFYQPQHFGDGTRLSIL.

The rearrangement joins TRBV28 to TRBJ1-1; the D gene is possibly TRBD1 (6 bases). CDR3 length: 14 residues. CDR1 is MDHEN and CDR2 is SYDVKM in the germline V gene. Deletions cut 7 bases from V and 6 bases from J, with 18 bases between. CDR3 DNA: TGTGCCAGCAACAATAGGAACAAGGGGGCTGAAGCTTTCTTT. Translated, it gives CASNNRNKGAEAFF. The entire variable domain, with the rest obtained from reference TRBV28 and TRBJ1-1, is as follows: DVKVTQSSRYLVKRTGEKVFLECVQDMDHENMFWYRQDPGLGLRLIYFSYDVKMKEKGDIPEGYSVSREKKERFSLILESASTNQTSMYLCASNNRNKGAEAFFGQGTRLTVV.

This clone turned up a few times. V and J are TRBV12-3 or TRBV12-4 and TRBJ1-6; D is unresolved. The V and J ends lost 3 bases and 9 bases respectively, with 6 bases between them. The CDR3 runs to 12 residues. CDR3 protein: CASSFEGSPLHF. The DNA for the CDR3 is TGTGCCAGCAGTTTCGAGGGTTCACCCCTCCACTTT.

The chain combines TRBV12-3 or TRBV12-4 with TRBJ1-1, with D unresolved. The CDR3 has 13 amino acids. V lost 4 bases and J 1 base, leaving 7 bases between the germline ends. The CDR3 DNA is TGTGCCAGCAGTTGGGTCGAGAACACTGAAGCTTTCTTT. It is translated as CASSWVENTEAFF.

This chain uses TRBV3-1 (or the pseudogene TRBV3-2) with TRBJ1-1, with D possibly TRBD1 on 5 matching bases. V dropped 1 base and J dropped 7 bases, with 10 bases sitting between them. The CDR3 is 13 residues long. Germline loops: CDR1 LGHDT, CDR2 YNNKEL (reference sequence). As DNA, the CDR3 is TGTGCCAGCAGCCAAGTCAAGCAGGGTGAAGCTTTCTTT. Protein product: CASSQVKQGEAFF.

V usage is TRBV5-1 and J usage is TRBJ1-2, with D unclear. Trimming removed 1 base at V and 6 bases at J, with 13 bases between. The CDR3 runs to 14 residues. CDR1 is SGHRS, CDR2 YFSETQ, per germline. DNA for the CDR3: TGCGCCAGCAGCTTGCAGGAGCCTTCCGATGGCTACACCTTC. Protein sequence: CASSLQEPSDGYTF.

The chain recombines TRBV3-1 (or the pseudogene TRBV3-2) with TRBJ1-2; D ambiguous. V was clipped by 4 bases and J by 0 bases, with 15 bases between them. The CDR3 spans 16 residues. Germline CDR1 LGHDT, CDR2 YNNKEL (reference sequence). CDR3 in amino acids: CASSPDGPPANYGYTF. The CDR3, as DNA: TGTGCCAGCAGCCCTGACGGACCCCCTGCTAACTATGGCTACACCTTC.

This chain connects TRBV4-2 to TRBJ2-7, with D perhaps TRBD2 (5 bases). Trimming shortened V by 0 bases and J by 0 bases, and 9 bases separated the two germline ends. Per germline, CDR1 LGHNA and CDR2 YNFKEQ. The CDR3 totals 15 residues. DNA for the CDR3: TGTGCCAGCAGCCAAGATCTAGCATTCTCCTACGAGCAGTACTTC. This encodes CASSQDLAFSYEQYF.

The rearrangement joins TRBV5-3 to TRBJ1-1; TRBD1 aligns across 10 bases. TRBV5-3 is an ORF; its function is uncertain. The CDR3 is made up of 16 amino acids. Unmatched junction bases numbered 10, after V lost 6 bases and J lost 2 bases. CDR3 in amino acids: CARTTGQGQTNTEAFF. CDR3 nucleotide sequence: TGTGCCAGAACCACGGGACAGGGGCAAACTAACACTGAAGCTTTCTTT.

The J gene is TRBJ2-1, the V gene TRBV5-1; 10 bases are a match to TRBD2. The CDR3 has 17 residues. The germline CDR1 and CDR2 sequences are SGHRS and YFSETQ. J was trimmed by 10 bases and V by 3 bases; bases with no gene match: 16. This chain's CDR3 is CASSSLTASGGRLEQFF. The CDR3 DNA follows: TGCGCCAGCAGCTCCCTGACCGCTAGCGGGGGCCGTTTGGAGCAGTTCTTC.

This chain links TRBV19 with TRBJ2-5; D gene uncertain. Trimming stripped 9 bases from V and 2 bases from J, with 16 bases between. CDR3 length equals 14 residues. The germline CDR1 and CDR2 sequences are LNHDA and SQIVND (reference sequence). Here the CDR3 reads CASSPLARQETQYF. DNA of the CDR3: TGTGCCAGCTCTCCTTTGGCGCGGCAAGAGACCCAGTACTTC.

This chain links TRBV7-9 with TRBJ2-2; D not resolved. Germline CDR1 and CDR2: SEHNR and FQNEAQ (reference sequence). V was trimmed by 5 bases and J by 0 bases, leaving 7 bases between them. This CDR3 is built from 14 residues. CDR3 amino acids: CASSPPPNTGELFF. The CDR3, as DNA: TGTGCCAGCAGCCCACCCCCGAACACCGGGGAGCTGTTTTTT.

The chain employs TRBV7-2 and TRBJ2-6; 7 nucleotides align to TRBD1. Germline assignment: CDR1 SGHTA and CDR2 FQGNSA. Trimming cost V 5 bases and J 12 bases; bases outside gene matches: 7. The CDR3 consists of 13 residues. The CDR3 DNA follows: TGTGCCAGCAGCAACCGGGACAGAGCCGTCCTGACTTTC. Residues: CASSNRDRAVLTF.

The gene calls are TRBV19 and TRBJ1-5; D uncertain. V was clipped by 3 bases and J by 3 bases, with 6 bases between them. The CDR3 has 13 residues. Germline CDR1 LNHDA, CDR2 SQIVND (reference sequence). The chain's CDR3 is CASSIQHNQPQHF. The CDR3 DNA is TGTGCCAGTAGTATTCAACACAATCAGCCCCAGCATTTT.

The rearrangement links TRBV18 to TRBJ1-2; 7 bases align to TRBD1. The CDR3 spans 13 residues. The germline V gene encodes CDR1 KGHSH and CDR2 LQKENI. V trimming: 5 bases; J trimming: 8 bases; junction bases outside the gene matches: 8. CDR3 residues: CASSDRVERGYTF. DNA of the CDR3: TGTGCCAGCTCAGACAGGGTAGAACGAGGCTACACCTTC. Using reference TRBV18 and TRBJ1-2 for the parts outside the CDR3, the full variable domain is NAGVMQNPRHLVRRRGQEARLRCSPMKGHSHVYWYRQLPEEGLKFMVYLQKENIIDESGMPKERFSAEFPKEGPSILRIQQVVRGDSAAYFCASSDRVERGYTFGSGTRLTVV.

The chain uses TRBV12-3 or TRBV12-4 and TRBJ2-1; the match to TRBD1 covers 8 bases. V was clipped by 3 bases and J by 6 bases; unmatched bases: 1. The CDR3 sequence is 13 residues long. The CDR3, as DNA: TGTGCCAGCAGTTTTGGGACAGGCAATGAGCAGTTCTTC. Translation gives CASSFGTGNEQFF.

The genes are TRBV5-8 and TRBJ1-3; D uncertain. In germline, CDR1 is SGHTS, CDR2 YDEGEE. The length of the CDR3 is 13 residues. Trimming took 0 bases from V and 9 from J, leaving 10 bases between them. The CDR3 region is CASSLDGEFTIYF. In DNA, the CDR3 is TGTGCCAGCAGCTTGGATGGGGAGTTCACCATATATTTT.

The chain uses TRBV7-6 and TRBJ2-5; TRBD2 matches at 13 bases. V dropped 4 bases and J dropped 5; count of bases not matched to a gene: 10. This CDR3 is built from 17 residues. Germline lookup yields CDR1 SGHVS and CDR2 FNYEAQ. The CDR3 DNA reads as TGTGCCAGCAGCTCTACTAGCGGGGGGGTTATGGGCGAGACCCAGTACTTC. Translation gives CASSSTSGGVMGETQYF. The full variable domain, in which reference TRBV7-6 and TRBJ2-5 provide the parts outside the CDR3, is GAGVSQSPRYKVTKRGQDVALRCDPISGHVSLYWYRQALGQGPEFLTYFNYEAQQDKSGLPNDRFSAERPEGSISTLTIQRTEQRDSAMYRCASSSTSGGVMGETQYFGPGTRLLVL.

J is TRBJ1-3 and V is TRBV2; D not certain. V dropped 6 bases and J dropped 1 base, with 7 bases sitting between them. This CDR3 has 13 residues. The germline V gene encodes CDR1 SNHLY and CDR2 FYNNEI. The CDR3 bases are TGTGCCAGCAGCGCTTATTCTGGAAACACCATATATTTT. Translating it yields CASSAYSGNTIYF.

The CDR3 region is CASSYVTGQGTGGETQYF. DNA for the CDR3: TGTGCCAGCAGTTACGTTACGGGACAGGGGACTGGTGGGGAGACCCAGTACTTC. This chain connects TRBV6-2 or TRBV6-3 to TRBJ2-5, with 10 bases lining up with TRBD1. V shed 2 bases and J 5 bases; nucleotides not matched to a gene: 14. This CDR3 comprises 18 residues. The germline CDR1 and CDR2 sequences are MNHEY and SVGEGT.

V usage is TRBV28 and J usage is TRBJ2-1; D gene ambiguous. The CDR3 runs 16 residues. CDR1 is MDHEN and CDR2 is SYDVKM in the germline V gene. The V gene lost 1 base and the J gene lost 0 bases, with 10 bases spanning the gap. The CDR3 spells CASSLFGQFSYNEQFF. CDR3 DNA sequence: TGTGCCAGCAGTTTATTTGGGCAGTTCTCCTACAATGAGCAGTTCTTC.

V gene TRBV28 combines with J gene TRBJ1-4, with D possibly TRBD1 on 5 matching bases. The V end lost 5 bases, the J end lost 8 bases, and 15 bases lay between the germline ends. CDR1 and CDR2 (germline): MDHEN, SYDVKM. The CDR3 has 14 amino acids. As DNA, the CDR3 is TGTGCCAGCAGTAATGGGATGGGACGGGAAAAACTGTTTTTT. Amino acids: CASSNGMGREKLFF.